The source of this TCR beta chain is a study of T cells in Graves' hyperthyroidism and ophthalmopathy. The source material, RNA transcripts, was used to amplify TCR beta CDR3 regions. A first-round RT-PCR of the TCR CDR3 used the HTBI primer set. In TCRdb, the multiplex PCR reads were re-called with MiXCR into one record per CDR3 protein. In the table there are more than 500,000 distinct CDR3 sequences, 12% to 15% of which are singletons. Many counts were recorded for this clonotype. The TCR was taken from a woman aged 40 to 50 with Graves' hyperthyroidism. Sequenced: blood.

The CDR3, as DNA: TGTGCCAGCGAGGGGCACGGGGGGTACGAGCAGTACTTC. The encoded protein is CASEGHGGYEQYF. The chain carries TRBV28 and TRBJ2-7; 7 nucleotides agree with TRBD2. There are 13 residues in the CDR3. The trim removed 8 bases at V and 4 bases at J, leaving 8 bases unmatched. Per the germline V gene, CDR1 is MDHEN and CDR2 is SYDVKM.